This TCR beta chain came from a study of shared clonotypes between healthy human individuals. The wider study: In total, the donors were a couple of women and a few men aged 18 to 49.

On this clone itself: The antigen remains unidentified.

Study results and caveats: The generation probabilities recorded for non-shared clonotypes fell below those of clonotypes shared by all four donors. What naive subsets generally showed was a larger estimated richness than memory subsets showed.

The CDR3 loop spans 15 amino acids. The assay was run at deep level. The table came from immunoSEQ multiplex PCR; TCRdb's copy has only in-frame clones and leaves some out. The table records 950,000 to 1,300,000 clones, about 74% of them present only once. V usage is TRBV1 and J usage is TRBJ1-5. TRBV1 counts as a pseudogene. The sequence derives from a man in his late teens or twenties in good health. Sequenced: memory CD4+ T cells sorted from blood. The subset is: CD45RA-negative fraction. The CDR3 DNA reads TGCACCAGCAGCCAAGCGGGACTTTGCAATCAGCCCCAGCATTTT. Protein product: CTSSQAGLCNQPQHF.